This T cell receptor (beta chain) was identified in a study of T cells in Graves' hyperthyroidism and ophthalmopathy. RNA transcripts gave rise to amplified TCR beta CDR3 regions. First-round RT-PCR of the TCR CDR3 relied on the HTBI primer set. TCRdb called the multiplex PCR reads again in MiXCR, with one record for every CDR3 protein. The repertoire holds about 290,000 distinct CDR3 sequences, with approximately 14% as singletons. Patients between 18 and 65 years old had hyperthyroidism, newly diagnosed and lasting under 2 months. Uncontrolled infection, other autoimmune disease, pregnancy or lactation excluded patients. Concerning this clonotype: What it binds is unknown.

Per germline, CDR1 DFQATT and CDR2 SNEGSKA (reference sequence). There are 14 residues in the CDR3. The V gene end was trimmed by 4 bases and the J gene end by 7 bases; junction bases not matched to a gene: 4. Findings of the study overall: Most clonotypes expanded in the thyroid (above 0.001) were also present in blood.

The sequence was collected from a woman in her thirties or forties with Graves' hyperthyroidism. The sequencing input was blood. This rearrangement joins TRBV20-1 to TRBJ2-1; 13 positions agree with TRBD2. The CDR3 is CSAKGLAGRNEQFF. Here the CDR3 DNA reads TGCAGTGCTAAGGGACTAGCGGGAAGGAATGAGCAGTTCTTC.